This TCR beta chain was retrieved from a study of blood T cell repertoires in COVID-19. Across the study: The samples span acute and convalescent COVID-19 from the United States, Italy and Spain. PBMCs, B-cell-depleted T cells, or T cells provided the cDNA or gDNA that made up the material.

The length of the CDR3 is 13 residues. The germline V gene has CDR1 ENHRY and CDR2 SYGVKD. The ends were cut back, 7 bases at V and 5 bases at J, with 9 bases in the middle. Study processing details: Counts of nucleated cells, estimated from reference gene primer amplification, were obtained. Here immunoSEQ multiplex PCR was the method, and the copy in TCRdb shows in-frame clones only, minus some. V and J calls and clone size are as listed in that table; D and trimming were resolved from the DNA. The sample yields 200,000 to 300,000 clones, about 85% seen once. This clone was recorded once. The rearrangement links TRBV10-3 to TRBJ1-6; unclear D gene. The clonotype was recovered from a man aged 55 to 69 with acute or convalescent COVID-19. Source material: peripheral blood. The CDR3 sequence is CAITPRDNSPLHF. CDR3 nucleotides: TGTGCCATCACGCCACGCGATAATTCACCCCTCCACTTT.